This T cell receptor beta chain was captured by sequencing in a study of T cell clones after liver transplantation. Some clones are missing from TCRdb's copy, which holds only in-frame ones; the method was immunoSEQ multiplex PCR. The sample consists of roughly 53,000 clones, 60% to 80% of them appearing once. The germline CDR1 and CDR2 sequences are SGHAT and FQNNGV. V lost 2 bases and J lost 0, with 9 bases in between. This CDR3 has 15 residues. Sample: CD4+ T cells from blood, taken at the 22-month timepoint. This receptor was identified in a human patient who received a liver transplant. The graft donor may have contributed some T cells. This chain connects TRBV11-2 to TRBJ2-3; D is ambiguous. CDR3 coding DNA: TGTGCCAGCAGCTTATTGGGAACTAGCACAGATACGCAGTATTTT. Protein: CASSLLGTSTDTQYF.